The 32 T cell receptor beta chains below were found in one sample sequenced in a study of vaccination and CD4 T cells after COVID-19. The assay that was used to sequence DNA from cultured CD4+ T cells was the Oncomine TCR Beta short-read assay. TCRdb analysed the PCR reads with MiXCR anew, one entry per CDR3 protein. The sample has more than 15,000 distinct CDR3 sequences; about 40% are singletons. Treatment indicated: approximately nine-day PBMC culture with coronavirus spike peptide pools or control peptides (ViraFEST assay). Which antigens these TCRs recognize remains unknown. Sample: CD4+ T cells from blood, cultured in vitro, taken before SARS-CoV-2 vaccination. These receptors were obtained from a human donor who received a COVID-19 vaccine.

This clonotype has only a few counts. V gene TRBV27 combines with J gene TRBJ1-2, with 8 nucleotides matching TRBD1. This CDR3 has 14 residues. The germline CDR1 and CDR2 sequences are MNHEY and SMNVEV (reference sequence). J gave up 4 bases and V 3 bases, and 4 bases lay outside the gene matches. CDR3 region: CASSFRGQGYGYTF. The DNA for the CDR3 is TGTGCCAGCAGTTTCCGCGGACAGGGCTATGGCTACACCTTC.

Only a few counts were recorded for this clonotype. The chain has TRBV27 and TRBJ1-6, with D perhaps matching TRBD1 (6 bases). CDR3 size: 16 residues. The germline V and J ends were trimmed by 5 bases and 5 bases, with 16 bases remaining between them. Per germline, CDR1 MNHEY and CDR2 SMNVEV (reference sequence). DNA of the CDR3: TGTGCCAGCAGTCCGTGGACAGAGGGGGATAATTCACCCCTCCACTTT. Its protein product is CASSPWTEGDNSPLHF.

The CDR3 bases are TGCAGTGCTAGCGGGACTAGCGGGGGGGCGAACAATGAGCAGTTCTTC. Translated: CSASGTSGGANNEQFF. This chain joins TRBV20-1 and TRBJ2-1; TRBD2 agrees at 16 bases. The CDR3 is 16 residues long. The germline V gene has CDR1 DFQATT and CDR2 SNEGSKA (reference sequence). The V gene end was trimmed by 3 bases and the J gene end by 5 bases; junction bases not matched to a gene: 4.

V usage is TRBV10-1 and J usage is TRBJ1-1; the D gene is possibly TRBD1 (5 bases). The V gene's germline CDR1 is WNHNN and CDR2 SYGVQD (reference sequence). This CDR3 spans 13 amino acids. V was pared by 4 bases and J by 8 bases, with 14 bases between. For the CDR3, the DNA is TGCGCCAGCAGTGGTCGGGGCGGTGGCGAAGCTTTCTTT. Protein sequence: CASSGRGGGEAFF.

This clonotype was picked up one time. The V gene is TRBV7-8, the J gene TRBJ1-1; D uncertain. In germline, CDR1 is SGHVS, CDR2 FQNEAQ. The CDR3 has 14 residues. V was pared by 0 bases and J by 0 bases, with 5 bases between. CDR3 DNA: TGTGCCAGCAGCTTAGCACAGCTGAACACTGAAGCTTTCTTT. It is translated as CASSLAQLNTEAFF.

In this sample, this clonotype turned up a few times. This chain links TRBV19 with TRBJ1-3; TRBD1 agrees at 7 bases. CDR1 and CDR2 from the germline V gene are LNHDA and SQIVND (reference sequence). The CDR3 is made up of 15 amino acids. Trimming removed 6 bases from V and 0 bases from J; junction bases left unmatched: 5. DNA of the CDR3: TGTGCCAGTAGCTATGGGACAGCCTCTGGAAACACCATATATTTT. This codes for CASSYGTASGNTIYF.

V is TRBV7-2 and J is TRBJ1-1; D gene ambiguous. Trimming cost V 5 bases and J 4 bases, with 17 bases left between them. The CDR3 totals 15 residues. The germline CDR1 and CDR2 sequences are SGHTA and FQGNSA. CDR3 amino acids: CASSPSAGFGTEAFF. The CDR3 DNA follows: TGTGCCAGCAGCCCTTCTGCGGGGTTTGGCACTGAAGCTTTCTTT.

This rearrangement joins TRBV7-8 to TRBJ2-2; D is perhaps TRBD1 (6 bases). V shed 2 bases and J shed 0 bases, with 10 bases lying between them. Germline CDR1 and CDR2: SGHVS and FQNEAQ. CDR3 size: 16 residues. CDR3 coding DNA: TGTGCCAGCAGCTTAAGGGGGATCGCGAACACCGGGGAGCTGTTTTTT. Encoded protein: CASSLRGIANTGELFF.

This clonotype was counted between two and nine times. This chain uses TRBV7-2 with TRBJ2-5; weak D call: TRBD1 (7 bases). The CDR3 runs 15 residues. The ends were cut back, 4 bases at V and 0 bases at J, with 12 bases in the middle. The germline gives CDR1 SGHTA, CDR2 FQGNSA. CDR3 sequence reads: CASSYAGQNQETQYF. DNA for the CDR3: TGTGCCAGCAGCTACGCGGGACAGAACCAAGAGACCCAGTACTTC.

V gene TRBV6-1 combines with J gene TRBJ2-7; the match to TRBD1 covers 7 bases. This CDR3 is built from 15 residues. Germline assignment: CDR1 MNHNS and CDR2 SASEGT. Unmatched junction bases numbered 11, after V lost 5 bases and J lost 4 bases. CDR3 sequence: CASSRQRGRGYEQYF. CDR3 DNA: TGTGCCAGCAGTCGGCAAAGGGGGCGAGGGTACGAGCAGTACTTC.

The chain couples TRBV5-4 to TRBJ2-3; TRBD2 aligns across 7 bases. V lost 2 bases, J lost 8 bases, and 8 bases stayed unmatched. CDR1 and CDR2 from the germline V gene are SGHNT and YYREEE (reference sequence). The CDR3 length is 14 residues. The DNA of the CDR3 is TGTGCCAGCAGCTTAGCGGGGACGTCACCTACGCAGTATTTT. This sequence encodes CASSLAGTSPTQYF.

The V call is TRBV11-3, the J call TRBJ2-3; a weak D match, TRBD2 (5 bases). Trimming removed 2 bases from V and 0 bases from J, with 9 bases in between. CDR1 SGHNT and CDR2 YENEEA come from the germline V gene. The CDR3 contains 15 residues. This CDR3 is CASSLSGISTDTQYF. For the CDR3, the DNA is TGTGCCAGCAGCTTATCGGGGATTAGCACAGATACGCAGTATTTT.

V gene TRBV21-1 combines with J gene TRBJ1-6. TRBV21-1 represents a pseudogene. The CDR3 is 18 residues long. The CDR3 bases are TGTGCCAGCAGCACACAAATGAGGGACGAGCCTGGGAATTCACCCCTCCACTTT. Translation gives CASSTQMRDEPGNSPLHF.

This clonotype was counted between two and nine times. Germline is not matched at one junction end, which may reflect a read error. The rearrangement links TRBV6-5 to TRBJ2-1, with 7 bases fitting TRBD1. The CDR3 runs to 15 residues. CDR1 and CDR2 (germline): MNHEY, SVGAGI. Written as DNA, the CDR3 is TGTGCCAGCAGTTCCAGACAGGGCATGAGCAATGAGCAGTTTTTC. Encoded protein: CASSSRQGMSNEQFF.

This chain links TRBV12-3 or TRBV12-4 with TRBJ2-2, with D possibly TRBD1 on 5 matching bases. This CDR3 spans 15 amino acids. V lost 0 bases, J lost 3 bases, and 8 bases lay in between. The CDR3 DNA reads TGTGCCAGCAGTTTAGCGCTAGGGGACACCGGGGAGCTGTTTTTT. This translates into CASSLALGDTGELFF.

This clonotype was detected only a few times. This CDR3 reads CASRLTGGALTNEKLFF. CDR3 bases: TGTGCCAGCAGACTCACAGGGGGTGCCTTAACTAATGAAAAACTGTTTTTT. J is TRBJ1-4 and V is TRBV6-1; 8 positions match TRBD1. Germline assignment: CDR1 MNHNS and CDR2 SASEGT. V gave up 6 bases and J gave up 1 base; unmatched junction bases: 10. The CDR3 spans 17 residues.

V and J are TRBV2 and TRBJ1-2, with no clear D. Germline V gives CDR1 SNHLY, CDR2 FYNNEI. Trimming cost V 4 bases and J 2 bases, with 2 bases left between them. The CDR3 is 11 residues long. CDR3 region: CASSANYGYTF. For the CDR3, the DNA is TGTGCCAGCAGTGCCAACTATGGCTACACCTTC.

Written as DNA, the CDR3 is TGTGCCACCAGCAGAGGGGGCCTGCAGGTGGCCCAGTACTTC. Its protein is CATSRGGLQVAQYF. V gene TRBV15 combines with J gene TRBJ2-5; tentative D call: TRBD1 (5 bases). Per germline, CDR1 LNHNV and CDR2 YYDKDF (reference sequence). V lost 1 base, J lost 9 bases, and 15 bases lay in between. The CDR3 is 14 amino acids.

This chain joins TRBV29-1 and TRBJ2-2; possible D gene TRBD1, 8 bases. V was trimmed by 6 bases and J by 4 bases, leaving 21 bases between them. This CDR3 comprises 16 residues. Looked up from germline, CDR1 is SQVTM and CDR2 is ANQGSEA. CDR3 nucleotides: TGCAGCGTGATGGCCCCACAGGGGGGGTCCACCGGGGAGCTGTTTTTT. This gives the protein CSVMAPQGGSTGELFF.

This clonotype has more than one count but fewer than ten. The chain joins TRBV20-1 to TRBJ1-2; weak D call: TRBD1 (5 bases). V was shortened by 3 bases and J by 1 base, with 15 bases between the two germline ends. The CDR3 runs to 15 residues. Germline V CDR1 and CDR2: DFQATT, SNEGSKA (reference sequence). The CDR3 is CSASFRDGVNYGYTF. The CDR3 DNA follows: TGCAGTGCTAGTTTTAGGGACGGAGTTAACTATGGCTACACCTTC.

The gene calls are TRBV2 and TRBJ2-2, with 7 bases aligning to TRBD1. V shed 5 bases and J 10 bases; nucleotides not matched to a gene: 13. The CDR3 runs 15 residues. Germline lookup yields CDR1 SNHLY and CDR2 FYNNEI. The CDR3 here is CASSLNRQGGVELFF. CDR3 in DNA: TGTGCCAGCAGTTTGAATCGACAGGGTGGCGTGGAGCTGTTTTTT.

The CDR3 spells CASSEGGGAPNYGYTF. CDR3 in DNA: TGCGCCAGCAGCGAAGGAGGGGGAGCTCCAAACTATGGCTACACCTTC. J is TRBJ1-2 and V is TRBV5-1, with a possible D match to TRBD1 (6 bases). CDR1 and CDR2 from the germline V gene are SGHRS and YFSETQ. The CDR3 consists of 16 residues. The ends were cut back, 4 bases at V and 2 bases at J, with 18 bases in the middle.

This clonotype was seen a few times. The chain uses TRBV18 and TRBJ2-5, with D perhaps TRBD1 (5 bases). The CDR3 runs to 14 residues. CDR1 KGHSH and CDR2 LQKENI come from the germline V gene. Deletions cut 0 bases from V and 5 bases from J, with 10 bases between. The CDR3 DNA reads TGTGCCAGCTCACCACCGGCCAGGGCGGAGACCCAGTACTTC. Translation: CASSPPARAETQYF. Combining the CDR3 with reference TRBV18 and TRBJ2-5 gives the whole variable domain NAGVMQNPRHLVRRRGQEARLRCSPMKGHSHVYWYRQLPEEGLKFMVYLQKENIIDESGMPKERFSAEFPKEGPSILRIQQVVRGDSAAYFCASSPPARAETQYFGPGTRLLVL.

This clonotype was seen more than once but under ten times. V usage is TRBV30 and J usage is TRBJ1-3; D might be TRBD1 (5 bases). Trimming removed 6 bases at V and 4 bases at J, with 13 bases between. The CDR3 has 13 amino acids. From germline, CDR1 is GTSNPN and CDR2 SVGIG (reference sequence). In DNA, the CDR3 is TGTGCCTGCCAGGGACTGCCGGGAAACACCATATATTTT. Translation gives CACQGLPGNTIYF. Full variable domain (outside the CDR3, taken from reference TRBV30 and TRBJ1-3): SQTIHQWPATLVQPVGSPLSLECTVEGTSNPNLYWYRQAAGRGLQLLFYSVGIGQISSEVPQNLSASRPQDRQFILSSKKLLLSDSGFYLCACQGLPGNTIYFGEGSWLTVV.

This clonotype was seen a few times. CDR3 sequence reads: CASRKRDISPLAGASTDTQYF. CDR3 bases: TGTGCCAGCAGGAAAAGGGATATCTCCCCACTAGCGGGGGCTAGCACAGATACGCAGTATTTT. The chain recombines TRBV21-1 with TRBJ2-3; the table names TRBD2, a call not compared with the DNA. TRBV21-1 is deemed a pseudogene. This CDR3 has 21 residues.

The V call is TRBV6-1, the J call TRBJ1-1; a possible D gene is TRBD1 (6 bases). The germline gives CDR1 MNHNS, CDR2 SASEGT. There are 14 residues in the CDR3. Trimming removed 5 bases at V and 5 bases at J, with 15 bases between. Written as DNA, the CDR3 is TGTGCCAGCAGTCTCAGGGGCCCGGTAACTGAAGCTTTCTTT. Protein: CASSLRGPVTEAFF.

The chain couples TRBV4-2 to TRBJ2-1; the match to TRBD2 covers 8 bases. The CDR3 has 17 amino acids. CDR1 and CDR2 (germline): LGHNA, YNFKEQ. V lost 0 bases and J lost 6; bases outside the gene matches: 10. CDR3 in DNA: TGTGCCAGCAGCCAAGACGGCGGGGGGTTCCCCGCCAATGAGCAGTTCTTC. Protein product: CASSQDGGGFPANEQFF.

The DNA of the CDR3 is TGCGCCAGCAGCTTGGCCCGCAGACTCCTCGGGGCCACTCAAGAGACCCAGTACTTC. Translated: CASSLARRLLGATQETQYF. V and J are TRBV5-1 and TRBJ2-5; D possibly matches TRBD1 or TRBD2 (5 bases each). The CDR3 totals 19 residues. The V and J ends lost 0 bases and 2 bases respectively, with 23 bases between them. Per the germline V gene, CDR1 is SGHRS and CDR2 is YFSETQ.

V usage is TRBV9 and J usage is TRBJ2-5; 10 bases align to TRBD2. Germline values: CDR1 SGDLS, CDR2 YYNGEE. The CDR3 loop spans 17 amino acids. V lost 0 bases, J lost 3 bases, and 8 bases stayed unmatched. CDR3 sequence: CASSVDPSGGRKETQYF. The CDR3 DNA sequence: TGTGCCAGCAGCGTAGACCCTAGCGGGGGAAGAAAAGAGACCCAGTACTTC.

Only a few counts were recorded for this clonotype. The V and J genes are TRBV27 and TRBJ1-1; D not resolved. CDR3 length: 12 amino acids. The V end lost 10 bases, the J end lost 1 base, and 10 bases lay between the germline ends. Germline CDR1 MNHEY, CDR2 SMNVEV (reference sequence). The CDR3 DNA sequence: TGTGCCATTACCGGGCCGAACACTGAAGCTTTCTTT. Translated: CAITGPNTEAFF.

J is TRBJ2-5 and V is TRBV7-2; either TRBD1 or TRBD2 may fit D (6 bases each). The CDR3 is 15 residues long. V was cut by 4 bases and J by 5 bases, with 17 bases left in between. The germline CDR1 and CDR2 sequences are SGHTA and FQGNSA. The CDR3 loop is CASSSGGRGLETQYF. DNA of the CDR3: TGTGCCAGCAGCTCTGGGGGGCGAGGGCTGGAGACCCAGTACTTC.

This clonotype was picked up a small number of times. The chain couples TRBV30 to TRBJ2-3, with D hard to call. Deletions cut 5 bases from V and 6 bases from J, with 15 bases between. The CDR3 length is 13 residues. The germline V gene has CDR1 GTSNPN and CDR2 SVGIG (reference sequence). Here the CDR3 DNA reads TGTGCCTGGGAGACGGACCAGGCGGATACGCAGTATTTT. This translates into CAWETDQADTQYF.